This T cell receptor (beta chain) was found in a study of OX40 agonist ivuxolimab in advanced cancers. Broadly, across the study: Ivuxolimab was a fully human IgG2 agonistic monoclonal antibody targeting the costimulatory receptor OX40 (CD134). Intravenous ivuxolimab was administered to patients every 2 weeks at six dose levels: 0.01, 0.1, 0.3, 1.5, 3 and 10 mg/kg. Among the approximately 50 dose-escalation patients, around 20 had hepatocellular carcinoma, about 15 melanoma, 9 renal cell carcinoma and 9 head and neck cancer. A male proportion of around 83% and a mean age of approximately 62 years, ranging from about 23 to 90, were recorded for the dose-escalation cohort. Patients were allowed to have had prior anti-PD-1, anti-PD-L1 or anti-CTLA-4 therapy, and 40% to 45% of the dose-escalation patients had previously received checkpoint inhibitors. Partial responses occurred in three dose-escalation patients: two with cutaneous melanoma and one with hepatocellular carcinoma. Peripheral TCRbeta sequencing was intended to test whether TCR sequence diversity was altered and clonal T-cell expansion was caused by ivuxolimab. The paper describes the monotherapy dose-escalation part (N = 52 patients) of the phase I trial of ivuxolimab.

Patients with a history of autoimmune disease or receiving systemic immunosuppression were excluded from the trial. Peripheral blood for TCR sequencing was collected from all dose cohorts at baseline, on cycle 4 day 1, and on cycle 7 day 1. Samples came from an open-label, multicenter, first-in-human phase I dose-escalation trial of ivuxolimab. Adults with locally advanced or metastatic melanoma, renal cell, hepatocellular, or head and neck squamous cell carcinoma were enrolled in the trial. Before TCR sequencing, CD4+ T cells and CD8+ T cells from peripheral blood were sorted into separate populations. Turning to this clone: No cognate antigen has been identified for it. No base quality values were provided; no much bigger clone lies one nucleotide off.

Here is what the overall study found, with its caveats: Clonal expansion of both CD4+ and CD8+ blood T cells was observed from baseline to week 6 at doses 0.1 to 3.0 mg/kg. After ivuxolimab, CD8+ T cells had more expanded clones than CD4+ T cells on average. Antigen specificity was not determined for the clonally expanded peripheral T cells. Low levels of normalized T-cell clonal expansion were also seen in some patients who did not respond. In the 0.1-3.0 mg/kg groups, partial responders were among the patients with the lowest normalized peripheral clonal expansion, particularly in CD8+ T cells.

Genomic DNA was extracted from sorted cells for sequencing of the TCRbeta CDR3 region. The immunoSEQ Assay was used to sequence the TCRbeta CDR3 regions. Held by TCRdb, this immuneACCESS table contains in-frame sequences only and omits some clones. Under half of the omission traces to an unresolved V gene where checked; the cause of the rest is unknown. This sample is represented by around 38,000 clones; about 82% of them were singletons. The ten largest make up 21% of the sample. Taken from cysteine to phenylalanine, the CDR3 has 14 residues. This entry keeps only the CDR3 DNA: 42 bases, framed from base 1. Clipping removes 6 bases from V and 8 bases from J, with 10 as the unmatched junction base count. From the germline V gene, CDR1 is KGHSH and CDR2 is LQKENI.

The material was CD4+ or CD8+ T cells sorted from blood, obtained in a trial of the OX40 agonist ivuxolimab. This chain joins TRBV18 to TRBJ1-2; TRBD1 aligns with 9 central bases. This sequence originates from an adult with an advanced solid tumor such as melanoma, head and neck, liver or kidney cancer. The DNA sequence is TGTGCCAGCTCCCCCGGGACAGGGTTAGACGGCTACACCTTC. It specifies CASSPGTGLDGYTF. The CDR3 plus the reference TRBV18 and TRBJ1-2 genes for the other parts give the full variable domain: NAGVMQNPRHLVRRRGQEARLRCSPMKGHSHVYWYRQLPEEGLKFMVYLQKENIIDESGMPKERFSAEFPKEGPSILRIQQVVRGDSAAYFCASSPGTGLDGYTFGSGTRLTVV.